The next 27 T cell receptor beta chains were all read from a single sample in a study of T cells in Graves' hyperthyroidism and ophthalmopathy. Amplification of TCR beta CDR3 regions was performed using RNA transcripts as template. First-round RT-PCR targeting the TCR CDR3 was performed with the HTBI primer set. TCRdb itself ran the multiplex PCR reads through MiXCR, one entry per CDR3 protein. This repertoire shows 350,000 to 400,000 distinct CDR3 sequences, under 15% found once; its top ten account for about 30%. The sample consisted of blood. These receptors were collected from a woman in her 30s with Graves' hyperthyroidism.

A word on this clonotype: This may come from a read error, since a much larger clone is one base off. This CDR3 is missing its conserved last phenylalanine or tryptophan, likely due to a read error. The V and J genes are TRBV4-1 and TRBJ1-1, with no clear D. This CDR3 is built from 15 residues. Germline V lookup: CDR1 MGHRA, CDR2 YSYEKL. V was clipped by 0 bases and J by 2 bases, with 10 bases between them. The CDR3 bases are TGCGCCAGCAGCCAAGAAAGGGTAGCTAACACTGAAGCTTTCCTT. As protein: CASSQERVANTEAFL.

Remarks on this clonotype: This may stem from a read error, because a much larger clone lies one nucleotide away. The CDR3 loop reads CTSRGTGNSNQPQHF. DNA of the CDR3: TGCACCAGCAGGGGGACAGGGAATAGCAATCAGCCCCAGCATTTT. This chain connects TRBV4-1 to TRBJ1-5, with 9 nucleotides matching TRBD1. The CDR3 has 15 amino acids. CDR1 MGHRA and CDR2 YSYEKL come from the germline V gene.

This clonotype was seen repeatedly, ten times or more. The V call is TRBV11-2, the J call TRBJ2-7, with 8 bases identical to TRBD2. CDR1 is SGHAT and CDR2 is FQNNGV in the germline V gene. The ends lost 3 bases at V and 6 bases at J; junction bases unmatched: 16. This CDR3 spans 17 amino acids. CDR3 bases: TGTGCCAGCAGCTTGGAGACACCGGGACTAGTCATCTCCGAGCAGTACTTC. Translating gives CASSLETPGLVISEQYF.

Ten or more counts support this clonotype. V usage is TRBV24-1 and J usage is TRBJ2-1, with 11 nucleotides matching TRBD2. The CDR3 extends over 17 amino acids. With 0 bases clipped from V and 5 bases from J, the junction kept 5 bases outside the gene matches. The germline CDR1 and CDR2 sequences are KGHDR and SFDVKD. The CDR3 protein is CATSDLPGLAVNNEQFF. The CDR3 bases are TGTGCCACCAGTGATTTGCCGGGACTAGCGGTTAACAATGAGCAGTTCTTC.

This clonotype showed up many times. The V call is TRBV15, the J call TRBJ2-5; 9 nucleotides match TRBD1. Germline V gives CDR1 LNHNV, CDR2 YYDKDF (reference sequence). V gave up 1 base and J gave up 4 bases; unmatched junction bases: 7. This CDR3 spans 16 amino acids. The CDR3 region is CATSRAPTGGGETQYF. The CDR3 coding sequence is TGTGCCACCAGCAGAGCCCCGACAGGGGGTGGAGAGACCCAGTACTTC.

This clonotype has ten or more counts. The rearrangement links TRBV18 to TRBJ1-5, with unresolved D. Germline V gives CDR1 KGHSH, CDR2 LQKENI. The V and J ends lost 1 base and 5 bases respectively, with 9 bases between them. This CDR3 contains 14 residues. The chain's CDR3 is CASSPLDGDQPQHF. CDR3 DNA: TGTGCCAGCTCACCACTAGACGGAGATCAGCCCCAGCATTTT.

This clonotype was recorded at least ten times. The rearrangement joins TRBV3-1 to TRBJ1-1, with D unresolved. Trimming removed 5 bases at V and 7 bases at J, with 11 bases between. This CDR3 has 12 residues. Germline CDR1 and CDR2: LGHDT and YNNKEL (reference sequence). The CDR3 here is CASSAAGDEAFF. The CDR3 region has the DNA TGTGCCAGCAGCGCGGCGGGCGATGAAGCTTTCTTT.

The chain joins TRBV9 to TRBJ2-3; D uncertain. Germline CDR1 reads SGDLS; CDR2 reads YYNGEE. Trimming removed 4 bases from V and 4 bases from J, with 16 bases in between. CDR3 length: 15 amino acids. This CDR3 reads CASSPVSGQADTQYF. CDR3 DNA: TGTGCCAGCAGCCCAGTCAGTGGGCAGGCAGATACGCAGTATTTT. The whole variable domain, filled in from reference TRBV9 and TRBJ2-3, reads DSGVTQTPKHLITATGQRVTLRCSPRSGDLSVYWYQQSLDQGLQFLIQYYNGEERAKGNILERFSAQQFPDLHSELNLSSLELGDSALYFCASSPVSGQADTQYFGPGTRLTVL.

This clonotype was counted a few times. The chain combines TRBV30 with TRBJ2-1; D is perhaps TRBD2 (6 bases). Germline loops: CDR1 GTSNPN, CDR2 SVGIG (reference sequence). Trimming left V 3 bases short and J 0 bases short, with 18 bases between. The CDR3 is 17 amino acids. CDR3 loop: CAWRGLAERSSYNEQFF. The DNA for the CDR3 is TGTGCCTGGAGGGGATTAGCGGAACGCAGCTCCTACAATGAGCAGTTCTTC.

This clonotype was found many times. V usage is TRBV3-1 and J usage is TRBJ2-7; D call uncertain. Germline V gene data show CDR1 as LGHDT and CDR2 as YNNKEL (reference sequence). Trimming cost V 1 base and J 6 bases, with 7 bases left between them. This CDR3 is 12 amino acids long. The CDR3 sequence is CASSQGATEQYF. The CDR3 coding sequence is TGTGCCAGCAGCCAAGGTGCCACCGAGCAGTACTTC.

This chain links TRBV20-1 with TRBJ2-7; 7 bases agree with TRBD2. Germline V gene sequence: CDR1 DFQATT, CDR2 SNEGSKA (reference sequence). J was trimmed by 4 bases and V by 1 base; bases with no gene match: 4. This CDR3 contains 13 residues. The CDR3 nucleotides are TGCAGTGCTAGAGGAACAGCGGGGTACGAGCAGTACTTC. Its translation: CSARGTAGYEQYF.

Details on this clonotype: One base away lies a much larger clone, so this may be a sequencing read error. The chain recombines TRBV7-2 with TRBJ2-1; D unresolved. Germline V CDR1 and CDR2: SGHTA, FQGNSA. Trimming stripped 2 bases from V and 9 bases from J, with 11 bases between. The CDR3 sequence is 13 residues long. CDR3 in DNA: TGTGCCAGCAGCTTATCGACCCACAGTGAGCAGTTCTTC. Translated, it gives CASSLSTHSEQFF.

This clonotype came up many times. The chain joins TRBV7-9 to TRBJ2-7, with 7 positions matching TRBD1. The CDR3 consists of 15 residues. Germline V lookup: CDR1 SEHNR, CDR2 FQNEAQ (reference sequence). Trimming at V came to 5 bases and at J to 2 bases, leaving 9 bases not matched to a gene. CDR3: CASSHDRVGAYEQYF. The CDR3 region has the DNA TGTGCCAGCAGCCATGACAGGGTCGGGGCCTACGAGCAGTACTTC.

This clonotype was found a few times. In nucleotides, the CDR3 is TGTGCTAGTGGTTTGGGGCCTCACACCGGGGAGCTGTTTTTT. Amino acid sequence: CASGLGPHTGELFF. V is TRBV12-5 and J is TRBJ2-2; unclear D gene. The V gene lost 1 base and the J gene lost 3 bases, with 6 bases spanning the gap. The CDR3 runs to 14 residues. The germline V gene has CDR1 LGHNT and CDR2 FRNRAP.

The table lists this clonotype with many counts. This chain links TRBV20-1 with TRBJ2-7; possibly TRBD2 for D (6 bases). Deletions cut 4 bases from V and 1 base from J, with 20 bases between. The CDR3 sequence is 16 residues long. CDR1 and CDR2 (germline): DFQATT, SNEGSKA (reference sequence). The CDR3 here is CSATMLGGTVSYEQYF. DNA for the CDR3: TGCAGTGCTACGATGCTTGGGGGGACGGTGTCCTACGAGCAGTACTTC.

This clonotype was counted many times. The chain joins TRBV28 to TRBJ2-3; 9 bases align to TRBD2. Losses at the gene ends were 8 bases for V and 4 bases for J; bases not matched to a gene: 22. The CDR3 is made up of 19 amino acids. Germline lookup yields CDR1 MDHEN and CDR2 SYDVKM. This chain's CDR3 is CASPPGAGSAGLASDTQYF. Written as DNA, the CDR3 is TGTGCCAGCCCCCCGGGGGCGGGGAGCGCGGGACTAGCTTCAGATACGCAGTATTTT.

This clonotype was seen only a few times. The chain uses TRBV3-1 and TRBJ2-7, with TRBD1 identical over 8 bases. The CDR3 length is 15 residues. CDR1 LGHDT and CDR2 YNNKEL come from the germline V gene (reference sequence). The ends lost 1 base at V and 12 bases at J; junction bases unmatched: 14. CDR3 nucleotide sequence: TGTGCCAGCAGCCAAGGGACAGGGAGCTACGCCCGGACGTACTTC. Translated: CASSQGTGSYARTYF.

This clonotype was recorded at least ten times. The chain carries TRBV9 and TRBJ2-1; D remains unclear. Looked up from germline, CDR1 is SGDLS and CDR2 is YYNGEE. The ends were cut back, 5 bases at V and 7 bases at J, with 16 bases in the middle. The CDR3 has 14 amino acids. The CDR3 bases are TGTGCCAGCAGTGTCGGTGGCAGTGGGAATGAGCAGTTCTTC. Its protein product is CASSVGGSGNEQFF.

This clonotype was counted a few times. Sequence at one end of the junction differs from germline and may be a read error. V usage is TRBV28 and J usage is TRBJ2-5; D gene ambiguous. This CDR3 has 15 amino acids. CDR1 is MDHEN, CDR2 SYDVKM, per germline. The CDR3 loop reads CASSLTGAIQGTQYF. Written as DNA, the CDR3 is TGTGCCAGCAGTTTAACGGGCGCCATACAAGGGACCCAGTACTTC.

The rearrangement joins TRBV6-1 to TRBJ2-3; D is perhaps TRBD2 (5 bases). Germline-derived CDR1 and CDR2 are MNHNS and SASEGT. Trimming shortened V by 7 bases and J by 0 bases, and 20 bases separated the two germline ends. The CDR3 sequence is 17 residues long. Written as DNA, the CDR3 is TGTGCCAGCACCGACCCCCGGGGTGGTTCCAGCACAGATACGCAGTATTTT. Translated: CASTDPRGGSSTDTQYF.

The table lists this clonotype with many counts. V is TRBV6-1 and J is TRBJ1-5; D remains unclear. V lost 1 base to trimming and J lost 9 bases, with 7 bases between them. The CDR3 is 12 residues long. Germline loops: CDR1 MNHNS, CDR2 SASEGT. CDR3 region: CASSEEGRPQHF. The CDR3 DNA follows: TGTGCCAGCAGTGAAGAAGGACGGCCCCAGCATTTT.

This chain's CDR3 is CSASSVVGELFF. The CDR3 DNA sequence: TGCAGTGCTAGTAGCGTAGTCGGGGAGCTGTTTTTT. The rearrangement joins TRBV20-1 to TRBJ2-2, with D maybe TRBD2 (5 bases). The CDR3 contains 12 residues. Between the trimmed V and J ends, which lost 3 bases and 7 bases, there was a span of 9 bases. Germline V lookup: CDR1 DFQATT, CDR2 SNEGSKA (reference sequence).

The chain joins TRBV27 to TRBJ2-5; possible D gene TRBD2, 5 bases. Germline CDR1 is MNHEY and CDR2 is SMNVEV (reference sequence). Trimming stripped 2 bases from V and 5 bases from J, with 15 bases between. This CDR3 contains 15 residues. The CDR3 here is CASSLGAALGETQYF. The CDR3 DNA reads as TGTGCCAGCAGTTTAGGAGCGGCCCTAGGGGAGACCCAGTACTTC.

J is TRBJ2-2 and V is TRBV19; D is possibly TRBD2 (5 bases). Trimming removed 1 base at V and 0 bases at J, with 9 bases between. The CDR3 has 16 residues. CDR1 and CDR2 from the germline V gene are LNHDA and SQIVND (reference sequence). CDR3 in DNA: TGTGCCAGTAGTATAGCCCTAGCCGCGAACACCGGGGAGCTGTTTTTT. This gives the protein CASSIALAANTGELFF.

This clonotype has only a few counts. The rearrangement uses TRBV3-1 and TRBJ2-1; 7 nucleotides match TRBD2. Unmatched junction bases numbered 14, after V lost 4 bases and J lost 5 bases. Germline assignment: CDR1 LGHDT and CDR2 YNNKEL (reference sequence). The CDR3 runs to 17 residues. The CDR3 spells CASSLGGREVGDNEQFF. Written as DNA, the CDR3 is TGTGCCAGCAGCCTAGGAGGGAGGGAGGTCGGAGACAATGAGCAGTTCTTC.

The chain is built from TRBV7-9 and TRBJ2-7; 15 bases map to TRBD2. After removal of 1 base from V and 1 base from J, the junction contained 2 bases not matched to a gene. CDR1 is SEHNR, CDR2 FQNEAQ, per germline (reference sequence). CDR3 length: 17 amino acids. The CDR3 coding sequence is TGTGCCAGCAGCTTAGGAGGGACTAGCGGGGGGTCCTACGAGCAGTACTTC. Residues: CASSLGGTSGGSYEQYF.

The rearrangement links TRBV11-3 to TRBJ2-5; D is ambiguous. The CDR3 extends over 12 amino acids. From germline, CDR1 is SGHNT and CDR2 YENEEA. The V end was cut by 5 bases, the J end by 2 bases, with 6 bases between. The CDR3 DNA sequence: TGTGCCAGCAGCACGAATCAAGAGACCCAGTACTTC. Amino acids: CASSTNQETQYF. Based on the CDR3 plus reference TRBV11-3 and TRBJ2-5, the full variable domain is EAGVVQSPRYKIIEKKQPVAFWCNPISGHNTLYWYLQNLGQGPELLIRYENEEAVDDSQLPKDRFSAERLKGVDSTLKIQPAELGDSAVYLCASSTNQETQYFGPGTRLLVL.